A selection of T cell receptor beta chains follows, all from one sample in a study of OX40 agonist ivuxolimab in advanced cancers. TCRdb's copy holds only in-frame clones and misses some; the assay was immunoSEQ multiplex PCR. Of some 47,000 clones in the sample, 70% to 80% were seen once. This specimen was CD4+ or CD8+ T cells sorted from blood, taken in a trial of the OX40 agonist ivuxolimab. The source of these receptors is an adult with an advanced solid tumor such as melanoma, head and neck, liver or kidney cancer. Each CDR3 is given with its conserved first and last residue. Each record gives: D gene, V gene, J gene, clone size, CDR3 protein, CDR3 DNA. D genes are given only for firm matches. Rows give clone size only sometimes, using once, few, many, or a class for an expanded clone.

>-|TRBV25-1|TRBJ2-4|-
CASSGGHKETNIQYF
TGTGCCAGCAGTGGGGGACATAAAGAAACAAACATTCAGTACTTC
>TRBD1|TRBV10-1|TRBJ1-1|-
CASSLSTGGNTEAFF
TGCGCCAGCAGCCTATCGACAGGGGGGAACACTGAAGCTTTCTTT
>TRBD1|TRBV7-9|TRBJ1-1|once
CASSLEGASTEAFF
TGTGCCAGCAGCTTAGAGGGGGCTTCAACTGAAGCTTTCTTT
>TRBD1|TRBV4-1|TRBJ2-7|-
CASSQVTGGMFVF
TGCGCCAGCAGCCAAGTCACAGGGGGGATGTTCGTATTC
>TRBD1|TRBV5-6|TRBJ2-1|-
CASRQGARYEQFF
TGTGCCAGCAGGCAGGGGGCGCGGTATGAGCAGTTCTTC
>-|TRBV4-3|TRBJ1-4|-
CASSHLRANEKLFF
TGCGCCAGCAGCCACCTCAGGGCGAATGAAAAACTGTTTTTT
>TRBD2|TRBV7-2|TRBJ2-3|-
CASSFGGVRDTQYF
TGTGCCAGCAGCTTCGGGGGGGTGAGGGATACGCAGTATTTT
>-|TRBV7-9|TRBJ2-1|-
CASSSSLNEQFF
TGTGCCAGCAGCTCATCACTCAATGAGCAGTTCTTC
>TRBD1|TRBV7-2|TRBJ1-2|-
CASSLPGQGNGYTF
TGTGCCAGCAGCCTCCCGGGACAGGGGAATGGCTACACCTTC
>-|TRBV10-3|TRBJ2-3|-
CAITDRGGSDTQYF
TGTGCCATCACGGACAGAGGGGGATCGGATACGCAGTATTTT
>-|TRBV27|TRBJ2-7|-
CASKAGTGRNTYEQYF
TGTGCCAGCAAGGCAGGGACGGGACGGAATACCTACGAGCAGTACTTC
>-|TRBV5-1|TRBJ1-2|-
CASSLTEGGYGYTF
TGCGCCAGCAGCTTGACCGAAGGAGGCTATGGCTACACCTTC
>-|TRBV7-3|TRBJ2-3|-
CASSSFRDLHTGADTQYF
TGTGCCAGCAGCTCTTTTCGAGATCTCCATACAGGCGCAGATACGCAGTATTTT
>-|TRBV7-9|TRBJ1-2|-
CASSPGGYGYTF
TGTGCCAGCAGCCCCGGGGGATATGGCTACACCTTC
>TRBD2|TRBV7-2|TRBJ2-5|-
CASSPGLAGQKYF
TGTGCCAGCAGCCCGGGACTAGCGGGCCAGAAGTACTTC
>-|TRBV5-1|TRBJ2-1|-
CASSLNNEQFF
TGCGCCAGCAGCTTGAACAATGAGCAGTTCTTC
>TRBD1|TRBV7-2|TRBJ2-1|-
CASSKTGVRDEQFF
TGTGCCAGCAGCAAGACAGGGGTTCGGGATGAGCAGTTCTTC
>TRBD1|TRBV27|TRBJ2-3|-
CASSSLGQAITDTQYF
TGTGCCAGCAGTTCCCTAGGACAGGCGATAACAGATACGCAGTATTTT
>-|TRBV14|TRBJ1-1|-
CASSQAAVGEAFF
TGTGCCAGCAGCCAAGCGGCCGTCGGGGAAGCTTTCTTT
>-|TRBV5-1|TRBJ2-2|once
CASSLVRREAGELFF
TGCGCCAGCAGCTTGGTACGCCGAGAGGCCGGGGAGCTGTTTTTT
>TRBD2|TRBV14|TRBJ2-1|few
CASSQFLAGGTNNEQFF
TGTGCCAGCAGCCAATTTTTAGCGGGAGGAACCAACAATGAGCAGTTCTTC
>TRBD1|TRBV5-4|TRBJ2-1|-
CASSSNRGPIHEQFF
TGTGCCAGCAGCTCTAACAGGGGGCCGATCCATGAGCAGTTCTTC
>TRBD1|TRBV11-3|TRBJ2-3|-
CASSLGQGNTDTQYF
TGTGCCAGCAGCTTAGGACAGGGCAACACAGATACGCAGTATTTT
>-|TRBV5-1|TRBJ1-4|-
CASSRDVANEKLFF
TGCGCCAGCAGCCGTGACGTGGCAAATGAAAAACTGTTTTTT
>-|TRBV5-4|TRBJ2-1|few
CASSFPDYSYNEQFF
TGTGCCAGCAGCTTCCCCGATTACTCCTACAATGAGCAGTTCTTC
>-|TRBV7-8|TRBJ2-7|-
CASSLAEAKSYEQYF
TGTGCCAGCAGCCTCGCCGAAGCGAAGAGTTACGAGCAGTACTTC
>TRBD1|TRBV11-2|TRBJ1-6|-
CASRQQGASSPLHF
TGTGCCAGCAGGCAACAGGGGGCGAGTTCACCCCTCCACTTT
>TRBD2|TRBV11-2|TRBJ2-1|-
CASSLAAGDEQFF
TGTGCCAGCAGCTTAGCGGCGGGAGATGAGCAGTTCTTC
>TRBD2|TRBV6-5|TRBJ2-7|-
CASRTSGGAYEQYF
TGTGCCAGCAGGACTAGCGGGGGGGCCTACGAGCAGTACTTC
>-|TRBV30|TRBJ1-2|-
CAWMWSNGHYTF
TGTGCCTGGATGTGGTCCAATGGACACTACACCTTC
>TRBD1|TRBV28|TRBJ1-5|-
CASSDRQGVGQPQHF
TGTGCCAGCAGTGACCGACAGGGGGTGGGTCAGCCCCAGCATTTT
>-|TRBV19|TRBJ1-2|few
CASSIDYKNGYTF
TGTGCCAGTAGTATAGATTACAAGAATGGCTACACCTTC
>-|TRBV5-5|TRBJ1-6|-
CASSLGVRGDSPLHF
TGTGCCAGCAGCTTGGGAGTCAGGGGTGATTCACCCCTCCACTTT
>-|TRBV7-8|TRBJ1-1|-
CASSLMTGLNTEAFF
TGTGCCAGCAGCTTAATGACAGGATTGAACACTGAAGCTTTCTTT
>-|TRBV29-1|TRBJ2-1|-
CSVGGVGYNEQFF
TGCAGCGTTGGTGGGGTAGGCTACAATGAGCAGTTCTTC
>-|TRBV6-5|TRBJ1-2|once
CASSNGQLYGYTF
TGTGCCAGCAGTAACGGACAGCTCTATGGCTACACCTTC
>TRBD1|TRBV7-2|TRBJ2-2|once
CASSTRQGTGELFF
TGTGCCAGCAGCACCAGACAGGGTACCGGGGAGCTGTTTTTT
>TRBD1|TRBV5-4|TRBJ2-7|once
CASSLAGDRAEQYF
TGTGCCAGCAGCTTGGCTGGGGACAGGGCCGAGCAGTACTTC
>-|TRBV9|TRBJ1-4|-
CASSVTGSGKLFF
TGTGCCAGCAGCGTAACGGGAAGTGGGAAACTGTTTTTT
>TRBD1|TRBV4-3|TRBJ2-3|-
CASSQNGRQGMGDTQYF
TGCGCCAGCAGCCAAAACGGGCGACAGGGTATGGGAGATACGCAGTATTTT
>-|TRBV4-1|TRBJ1-3|-
CASSQDPTGSGNTIYF
TGCGCCAGCAGCCAAGACCCGACAGGATCAGGAAACACCATATATTTT
>-|TRBV6-6|TRBJ2-7|-
CASRLGVNYEQYF
TGTGCCAGCAGGCTTGGAGTGAACTACGAGCAGTACTTC
>-|TRBV7-8|TRBJ1-3|-
CASSLAGTSGNTIYF
TGTGCCAGCAGCTTAGCAGGGACCTCTGGAAACACCATATATTTT
>-|TRBV30|TRBJ1-2|once
CASLPGGYGYTF
TGTGCCTCCCTGCCTGGGGGCTATGGCTACACCTTC
>TRBD1|TRBV7-9|TRBJ1-2|-
CASSSDPTQGGGYTF
TGTGCCAGCAGCTCCGACCCAACACAGGGGGGTGGCTACACCTTC
>TRBD2|TRBV7-2|TRBJ2-3|-
CASSLKATGGVSVTDTQYF
TGTGCCAGCAGCCTCAAGGCTACGGGAGGGGTCTCCGTCACAGATACGCAGTATTTT